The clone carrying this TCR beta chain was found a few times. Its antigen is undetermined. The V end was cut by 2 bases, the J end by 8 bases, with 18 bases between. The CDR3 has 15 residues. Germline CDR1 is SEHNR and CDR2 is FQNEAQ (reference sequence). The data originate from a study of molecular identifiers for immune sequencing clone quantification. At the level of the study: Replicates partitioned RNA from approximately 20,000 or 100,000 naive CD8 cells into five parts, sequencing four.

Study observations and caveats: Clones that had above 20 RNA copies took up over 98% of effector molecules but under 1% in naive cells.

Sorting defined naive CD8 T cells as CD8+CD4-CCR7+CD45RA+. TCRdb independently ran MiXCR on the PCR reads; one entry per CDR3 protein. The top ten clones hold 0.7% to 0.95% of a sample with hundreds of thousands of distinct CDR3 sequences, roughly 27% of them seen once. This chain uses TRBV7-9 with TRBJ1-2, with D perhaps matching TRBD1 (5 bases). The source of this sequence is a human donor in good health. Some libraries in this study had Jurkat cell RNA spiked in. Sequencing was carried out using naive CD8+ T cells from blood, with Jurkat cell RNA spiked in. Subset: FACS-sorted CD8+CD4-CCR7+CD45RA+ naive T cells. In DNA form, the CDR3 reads TGTGCCAGCAGCTTAAGTGCCAGGGAGAGTAACGGCTACACCTTC. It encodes CASSLSARESNGYTF.